The clone carrying this T cell receptor (beta chain) was observed many times. The sample belongs to a study of regulatory T cells in long-lasting Graves disease. For TCR beta, libraries came from iRepertoire HTBI primers and Arm-PCR of CDR3 regions. TCRdb reprocessed the multiplex PCR reads via MiXCR and lists one record per CDR3 protein. The sample lists roughly 610,000 distinct CDR3 sequences, under 20% occurring once. J was trimmed by 4 bases and V by 6 bases; bases with no gene match: 11. CDR1 and CDR2 (germline): MDHEN, SYDVKM. This CDR3 has 15 residues. Stated time point: newly diagnosed GD, antithyroid drugs for less than 3 months. Generation of the TCR library employed RNA extracted from PBMCs. Investigators report Graves' disease was diagnosed under American Thyroid Association guidelines. A further study also used this sample, focusing on T cells in Graves' hyperthyroidism and ophthalmopathy.

The chain employs TRBV28 and TRBJ1-2, with 7 bases identical to TRBD1. The material sequenced was peripheral blood mononuclear cells (PBMCs), taken at new diagnosis, from a patient treated with antithyroid drugs. This TCR derives from a woman in her twenties or thirties with Graves disease. CDR3 loop: CASRPTGVVAYGYTF. Written as DNA, the CDR3 is TGTGCCAGCAGACCCACAGGGGTCGTAGCCTATGGCTACACCTTC.